Listed below are T cell receptor beta chains from one sample, sequenced in a study of molecular identifiers for immune sequencing clone quantification. TCRdb analysed the PCR reads with MiXCR anew, one entry per CDR3 protein. The data contain 250,000 to 350,000 distinct CDR3 sequences, about 22% of them singletons. The sequenced material came from naive CD8+ T cells from blood, with Jurkat cell RNA spiked in. Receptors originate from a human donor in good health. Some libraries in this study had Jurkat cell RNA spiked in. Each CDR3 is given with its conserved first and last residue. The D gene is left open where the match is weak. A clone size is listed for some rows: how often the clone was seen (once, few, many), or a class if it is expanded.

>many|NA|TRBV6-6|TRBJ2-7
TGTGCCAGCAGTCACCTGCGGCACGAGCAGTACTTC
CASSHLRHEQYF
>few|NA|TRBV5-1|TRBJ2-3
TGCGCCAGCAGCTTGGGGACAATCGAGGGGGATACGCAGTATTTT
CASSLGTIEGDTQYF
>many|NA|TRBV4-2|TRBJ1-5
TGTGCCAGCAGCCCAAACGACGGGGGCAATCAGCCCCAGCATTTT
CASSPNDGGNQPQHF
>many|NA|TRBV13|TRBJ2-3
TGTGCCAGCAGCTTAGCCGTTCCAGATACGCAGTATTTT
CASSLAVPDTQYF
>many|NA|TRBV5-1|TRBJ1-1
TGCGCCAGCAGCTTTGACGGAAACATGAACACTGAAGCTTTCTTT
CASSFDGNMNTEAFF
>NA|NA|TRBV6-5|TRBJ2-5
TGTGCCAGCAGTTACTCGAGCCCCCTCAGCAGGGGAGGTCAAGAGGCCCAGTACTTC
CASSYSSPLSRGGQEAQYF
>many|TRBD1|TRBV27|TRBJ1-1
TGTGCCAGCCGTGGGACAGGGGACACTGAAGCTTTCTTT
CASRGTGDTEAFF
>once|NA|TRBV5-6|TRBJ1-1
TGTGCCAGCAGCTTGCCGACCGAAGCTTTCTTT
CASSLPTEAFF
>NA|NA|TRBV9|TRBJ2-2
TGTGCCAGCAGCCCAACGGGCCCCGAAAGGAACGGGGAGCTGTTTTTT
CASSPTGPERNGELFF
>few|TRBD1|TRBV13|TRBJ1-2
TGTGCCAGCACCTTAGCCGACAGGGGGCGGAACTATGGCTACACCTTC
CASTLADRGRNYGYTF
>once|NA|TRBV12-3/TRBV12-4|TRBJ2-3
TGTGCCAGCAGCCCCGGAGGAACAGATGCGCAGTATTTT
CASSPGGTDAQYF
>NA|TRBD1|TRBV13|TRBJ2-5
TGTGCCAGCAGCAGGACAGGCGACCTCCGAGAGACCCAGTACTTC
CASSRTGDLRETQYF
>many|NA|TRBV6-5|TRBJ1-1
TGTGCCAGCAGTTACGTGGGGACCGGCACTGAAGCTTTCTTT
CASSYVGTGTEAFF
>many|NA|TRBV9|TRBJ2-1
TGTGCCAGCAGCCCTTCGCCCCATGAGCAGTTCTTC
CASSPSPHEQFF
>many|NA|TRBV19|TRBJ2-3
TGTGCCAGTAGTACCAGTCTCCCAGATACGCAGTATTTT
CASSTSLPDTQYF
>many|NA|TRBV14|TRBJ2-7
TGTGCCGCCGGGAAGGCACAGGGCCCGAGTGAGCAGTACTTC
CAAGKAQGPSEQYF
>NA|NA|TRBV7-7|TRBJ2-7
TGTGCCAGCAGCCCTACAGGGACTATGGGCGAGCAGTACTTC
CASSPTGTMGEQYF
>many|TRBD2|TRBV4-3|TRBJ2-7
TGCGCCAGCAGCCAAGACCGCCGGTTGAGCGGGGGTAGTGCCTACGAGCAGTACTTC
CASSQDRRLSGGSAYEQYF
>once|NA|TRBV11-2|TRBJ1-2
TGTGCCAGCAGCTTAGACGAGAGAGGCTATGGCTACACCTTC
CASSLDERGYGYTF
>many|NA|TRBV13|TRBJ2-7
TGTGCCAGCAGCTTAGGGCAGGGCATCGAGCAGTACTTC
CASSLGQGIEQYF
>NA|TRBD1|TRBV19|TRBJ2-3
TGTGCCAGTAGTATAGGGGGACAGGGCTCGATTCACGGAACAGATACGCAGTATTTT
CASSIGGQGSIHGTDTQYF
>many|TRBD1|TRBV7-9|TRBJ2-4
TGTGCCAGCAGCTTAGGGACAGGGGGCGGCGGCATTCAGTACTTC
CASSLGTGGGGIQYF
>NA|NA|TRBV12-3/TRBV12-4|TRBJ2-7
TGTGCCAGCAGTACGGACACCATATCGAGGTACTTC
CASSTDTISRYF
>many|NA|TRBV15|TRBJ2-7
TGTGCCACCAGCAGAGATTCAGCCCGTTACGAGCAGTACTTC
CATSRDSARYEQYF
>few|TRBD2|TRBV3-1|TRBJ2-3
TGTGCCAGCAGCCAAGATCCTAGCGGGACTAGCACAGATACGCAGTATTTT
CASSQDPSGTSTDTQYF
>few|TRBD1|TRBV27|TRBJ2-2
TGTGCCAGCAGCAGAAGGACAGGGTGGGCCGGGGAGCTGTTTTTT
CASSRRTGWAGELFF
>many|TRBD2|TRBV13|TRBJ2-7
TGTGCCAGCAGCTTCAGTACTAGCGGATTGGTCGAGCAGTACTTC
CASSFSTSGLVEQYF
>many|NA|TRBV6-9|TRBJ2-3
TGTGCCACCGGACCCTTACTAGAGCGCGGCACAGATACGCAGTATTTT
CATGPLLERGTDTQYF
>many|TRBD2|TRBV28|TRBJ2-5
TGTGCCAGCAGTCCAGGGACTAGCCAAGAGACCCAGTACTTC
CASSPGTSQETQYF
>few|TRBD2|TRBV14|TRBJ2-3
TGTGCCAGCAGCCAATTAGCGGGGGTCGCAGGAGATACGCAGTATTTT
CASSQLAGVAGDTQYF
>many|NA|TRBV7-8|TRBJ2-1
TGTGCCAGCAGCTTAGAGTGGGGCCACAATGAGCAGTTCTTC
CASSLEWGHNEQFF
>NA|NA|TRBV7-9|TRBJ1-2
TGTGCCAGCAGCCAATCGACTATAAACTATGGCTACACCTTC
CASSQSTINYGYTF
>NA|TRBD1|TRBV25-1|TRBJ2-1
TGTGCCAGCAGCGTTCAGGGGGCAACCTACAATGAGCAGTTCTTC
CASSVQGATYNEQFF
>NA|NA|TRBV12-3/TRBV12-4|TRBJ2-7
TGTGCCAGCAGTTTACGGGACCCAGACTACGAGCAGTACTTC
CASSLRDPDYEQYF
>many|TRBD2|TRBV29-1|TRBJ2-3
TGCAGCGTTGGGGGACTAGCAAGGGGAGATACGCAGTATTTT
CSVGGLARGDTQYF
>NA|NA|TRBV29-1|TRBJ2-7
TGCAGCGTTGATGCGGGGCCCGCCTACGAGCAGTACTTC
CSVDAGPAYEQYF
>NA|NA|TRBV18|TRBJ2-3
TGTGCCAGCTCACCAGGACAGAGGTTCATAGATACGCAGTATTTT
CASSPGQRFIDTQYF
>many|NA|TRBV28|TRBJ2-3
TGTGCCAGCAGGAAATGGGGGGGGCTAGGCACAGATACGCAGTATTTT
CASRKWGGLGTDTQYF
>many|NA|TRBV6-5|TRBJ2-7
TGTGCCAGCAGACAGACAGACCGCTCCTACGAGCAGTACTTC
CASRQTDRSYEQYF
>many|NA|TRBV5-4|TRBJ2-5
TGTGCCAGCACCCCGGACCAAGAGACCCAGTACTTC
CASTPDQETQYF
>many|TRBD2|TRBV7-9|TRBJ2-7
TGTGCCAGCAGCCGCGGACCGGGACTAGCAGATTACGAGCAGTACTTC
CASSRGPGLADYEQYF
>many|TRBD1|TRBV27|TRBJ1-1
TGTGCCAGCAGTTCCTATTTGACAGGGATTGGGGTGAACACTGAAGCTTTCTTT
CASSSYLTGIGVNTEAFF
>many|NA|TRBV7-2|TRBJ1-1
TGTGCCAGCAGCTTAGCGGTGGTGTTTGGAGAGAACACTGAAGCTTTCTTT
CASSLAVVFGENTEAFF
>few|NA|TRBV6-1|TRBJ2-7
TGTGCCTGCGATAGGCCTACCCACGAGCAGTACTTC
CACDRPTHEQYF
>many|NA|TRBV29-1|TRBJ1-1
TGCAGCGTTGAATTAGGGATTGAAGCTTTCTTT
CSVELGIEAFF
>NA|NA|TRBV28|TRBJ2-2
TGTGCCAGCAGTCCCGTGGGGGAATCCATGTCCGGGGAGCTGTTTTTT
CASSPVGESMSGELFF
>NA|TRBD2|TRBV11-2|TRBJ2-1
TGTGCCAGCAGCTTAGGGTTCTACGGGACTAGCGGGAATGAGCAGTTCTTC
CASSLGFYGTSGNEQFF